What follows describes a single TCR beta chain. The antigen it recognizes is unknown. The record has no base qualities; no much larger clone is one base away. Taken from the germline V gene, the CDR1 and CDR2 loops are SGHVS and FQNEAQ. Cut back by 1 base and 6 bases, the V and J ends lie 4 bases apart. The CDR3, cysteine through phenylalanine, is 12 amino acids long. Of all the DNA, just the CDR3 is kept, 36 bases in frame from base 1. This entry comes from a study of T cell responses to AZD1222 COVID-19 vaccine (dated by TCRdb to 2020 to 2022). Background for the entire study: Because spike-specific TCR depth and breadth did not differ between the two schedules, AZD1222 recipients who got a second dose at roughly 4 weeks were pooled with those who got a second dose at roughly 12 weeks. A total of 233 trial participants underwent TCR sequencing, of whom around 200 received two doses of AZD1222 and around 25 received two doses of the MenACWY control vaccine. Trial participants were enrolled into age subgroups of 18-55, 56-69 and 70-plus years, which contained about 150, 28 and 57 TCR-sequenced participants, respectively.

This sample's time point label indicates: baseline before first vaccination. Vaccinee samples came from UK trials COV001 and COV002, including a single-blind randomized controlled phase 2/3 trial of AZD1222 (ChAdOx1 nCoV-19) in healthy adults. For TCRbeta chain sequencing, PBMC samples were collected from trial participants at day 0 and at day 28 after the second dose. The CDR3 regions of human TCRbeta chains were analyzed by immunosequencing. The authors' pipeline ran thus. TCRs in the repertoires were matched against a reference library of SARS-CoV-2-specific TCRs that had been generated with the MIRA antigen-specificity platform. Breadth meant the fraction of unique TCRs that were SARS-CoV-2-associated, whereas depth meant the fraction of total T cells that were SARS-CoV-2-associated. Using the MIRA data, each spike-specific TCR was mapped to the spike region that the TCR reacts to and placed in a CD4 or CD8 class. Log10-transformed breadth and depth values were compared by one-way ANOVA with Sidak's multiple comparisons tests. As stored in TCRdb, this immuneACCESS dataset retains in-frame rearrangements with V and J assigned. A fraction of the clones does not appear; measured against another copy, unresolved V genes explain less than half of the discrepancy, and the remainder lacks a known reason. Clone size and the V and J calls come from that table; the DNA yielded D and trimming. The sample table holds about 130,000 clones, of which around 94% were seen once. Of the sample, around 7% is held by the ten largest clones.

The study at large found these results: Only five or six AZD1222 recipients were SARS-CoV-2 seropositive at baseline, limiting conclusions about previously exposed vaccinees. Spike-specific TCR breadth and depth rose significantly after two AZD1222 doses compared with day 0 and with MenACWY recipients. Reportedly, close to half of the unique spike-specific TCRs recognized epitopes lying outside the regions that are mutated in the B.1.351 and B.1.1.7 variants. The vaccine-associated CD4 TCRs covered the entire spike protein, and the dominant responses fell in regions 160-218 and 743-854. The 56-69-year group was small, and its depth increase did not reach significance, likely because of low power. Participants were mostly white British, with more females than males. The authors suggested clonal diversity may have been underestimated. No day 14 peak-response samples were available, so repertoires were characterized only after the peak T cell response.

The TCR comes from an adult in good health. Sequences were derived from peripheral blood, sampled on day 0 of AZD1222 vaccination. The sequence links TRBV7-8 to TRBJ1-5; too little of a D gene remains to name it. The CDR3 loop reads CASSLGGQPQHF. The nucleotide sequence is TGTGCCAGCAGCTTAGGGGGTCAGCCCCAGCATTTT. Where the CDR3 stops, the reference TRBV7-8 and TRBJ1-5 genes take over; the full variable domain is GAGVSQSPRYKVAKRGQDVALRCDPISGHVSLFWYQQALGQGPEFLTYFQNEAQLDKSGLPSDRFFAERPEGSVSTLKIQRTQQEDSAVYLCASSLGGQPQHFGDGTRLSIL.